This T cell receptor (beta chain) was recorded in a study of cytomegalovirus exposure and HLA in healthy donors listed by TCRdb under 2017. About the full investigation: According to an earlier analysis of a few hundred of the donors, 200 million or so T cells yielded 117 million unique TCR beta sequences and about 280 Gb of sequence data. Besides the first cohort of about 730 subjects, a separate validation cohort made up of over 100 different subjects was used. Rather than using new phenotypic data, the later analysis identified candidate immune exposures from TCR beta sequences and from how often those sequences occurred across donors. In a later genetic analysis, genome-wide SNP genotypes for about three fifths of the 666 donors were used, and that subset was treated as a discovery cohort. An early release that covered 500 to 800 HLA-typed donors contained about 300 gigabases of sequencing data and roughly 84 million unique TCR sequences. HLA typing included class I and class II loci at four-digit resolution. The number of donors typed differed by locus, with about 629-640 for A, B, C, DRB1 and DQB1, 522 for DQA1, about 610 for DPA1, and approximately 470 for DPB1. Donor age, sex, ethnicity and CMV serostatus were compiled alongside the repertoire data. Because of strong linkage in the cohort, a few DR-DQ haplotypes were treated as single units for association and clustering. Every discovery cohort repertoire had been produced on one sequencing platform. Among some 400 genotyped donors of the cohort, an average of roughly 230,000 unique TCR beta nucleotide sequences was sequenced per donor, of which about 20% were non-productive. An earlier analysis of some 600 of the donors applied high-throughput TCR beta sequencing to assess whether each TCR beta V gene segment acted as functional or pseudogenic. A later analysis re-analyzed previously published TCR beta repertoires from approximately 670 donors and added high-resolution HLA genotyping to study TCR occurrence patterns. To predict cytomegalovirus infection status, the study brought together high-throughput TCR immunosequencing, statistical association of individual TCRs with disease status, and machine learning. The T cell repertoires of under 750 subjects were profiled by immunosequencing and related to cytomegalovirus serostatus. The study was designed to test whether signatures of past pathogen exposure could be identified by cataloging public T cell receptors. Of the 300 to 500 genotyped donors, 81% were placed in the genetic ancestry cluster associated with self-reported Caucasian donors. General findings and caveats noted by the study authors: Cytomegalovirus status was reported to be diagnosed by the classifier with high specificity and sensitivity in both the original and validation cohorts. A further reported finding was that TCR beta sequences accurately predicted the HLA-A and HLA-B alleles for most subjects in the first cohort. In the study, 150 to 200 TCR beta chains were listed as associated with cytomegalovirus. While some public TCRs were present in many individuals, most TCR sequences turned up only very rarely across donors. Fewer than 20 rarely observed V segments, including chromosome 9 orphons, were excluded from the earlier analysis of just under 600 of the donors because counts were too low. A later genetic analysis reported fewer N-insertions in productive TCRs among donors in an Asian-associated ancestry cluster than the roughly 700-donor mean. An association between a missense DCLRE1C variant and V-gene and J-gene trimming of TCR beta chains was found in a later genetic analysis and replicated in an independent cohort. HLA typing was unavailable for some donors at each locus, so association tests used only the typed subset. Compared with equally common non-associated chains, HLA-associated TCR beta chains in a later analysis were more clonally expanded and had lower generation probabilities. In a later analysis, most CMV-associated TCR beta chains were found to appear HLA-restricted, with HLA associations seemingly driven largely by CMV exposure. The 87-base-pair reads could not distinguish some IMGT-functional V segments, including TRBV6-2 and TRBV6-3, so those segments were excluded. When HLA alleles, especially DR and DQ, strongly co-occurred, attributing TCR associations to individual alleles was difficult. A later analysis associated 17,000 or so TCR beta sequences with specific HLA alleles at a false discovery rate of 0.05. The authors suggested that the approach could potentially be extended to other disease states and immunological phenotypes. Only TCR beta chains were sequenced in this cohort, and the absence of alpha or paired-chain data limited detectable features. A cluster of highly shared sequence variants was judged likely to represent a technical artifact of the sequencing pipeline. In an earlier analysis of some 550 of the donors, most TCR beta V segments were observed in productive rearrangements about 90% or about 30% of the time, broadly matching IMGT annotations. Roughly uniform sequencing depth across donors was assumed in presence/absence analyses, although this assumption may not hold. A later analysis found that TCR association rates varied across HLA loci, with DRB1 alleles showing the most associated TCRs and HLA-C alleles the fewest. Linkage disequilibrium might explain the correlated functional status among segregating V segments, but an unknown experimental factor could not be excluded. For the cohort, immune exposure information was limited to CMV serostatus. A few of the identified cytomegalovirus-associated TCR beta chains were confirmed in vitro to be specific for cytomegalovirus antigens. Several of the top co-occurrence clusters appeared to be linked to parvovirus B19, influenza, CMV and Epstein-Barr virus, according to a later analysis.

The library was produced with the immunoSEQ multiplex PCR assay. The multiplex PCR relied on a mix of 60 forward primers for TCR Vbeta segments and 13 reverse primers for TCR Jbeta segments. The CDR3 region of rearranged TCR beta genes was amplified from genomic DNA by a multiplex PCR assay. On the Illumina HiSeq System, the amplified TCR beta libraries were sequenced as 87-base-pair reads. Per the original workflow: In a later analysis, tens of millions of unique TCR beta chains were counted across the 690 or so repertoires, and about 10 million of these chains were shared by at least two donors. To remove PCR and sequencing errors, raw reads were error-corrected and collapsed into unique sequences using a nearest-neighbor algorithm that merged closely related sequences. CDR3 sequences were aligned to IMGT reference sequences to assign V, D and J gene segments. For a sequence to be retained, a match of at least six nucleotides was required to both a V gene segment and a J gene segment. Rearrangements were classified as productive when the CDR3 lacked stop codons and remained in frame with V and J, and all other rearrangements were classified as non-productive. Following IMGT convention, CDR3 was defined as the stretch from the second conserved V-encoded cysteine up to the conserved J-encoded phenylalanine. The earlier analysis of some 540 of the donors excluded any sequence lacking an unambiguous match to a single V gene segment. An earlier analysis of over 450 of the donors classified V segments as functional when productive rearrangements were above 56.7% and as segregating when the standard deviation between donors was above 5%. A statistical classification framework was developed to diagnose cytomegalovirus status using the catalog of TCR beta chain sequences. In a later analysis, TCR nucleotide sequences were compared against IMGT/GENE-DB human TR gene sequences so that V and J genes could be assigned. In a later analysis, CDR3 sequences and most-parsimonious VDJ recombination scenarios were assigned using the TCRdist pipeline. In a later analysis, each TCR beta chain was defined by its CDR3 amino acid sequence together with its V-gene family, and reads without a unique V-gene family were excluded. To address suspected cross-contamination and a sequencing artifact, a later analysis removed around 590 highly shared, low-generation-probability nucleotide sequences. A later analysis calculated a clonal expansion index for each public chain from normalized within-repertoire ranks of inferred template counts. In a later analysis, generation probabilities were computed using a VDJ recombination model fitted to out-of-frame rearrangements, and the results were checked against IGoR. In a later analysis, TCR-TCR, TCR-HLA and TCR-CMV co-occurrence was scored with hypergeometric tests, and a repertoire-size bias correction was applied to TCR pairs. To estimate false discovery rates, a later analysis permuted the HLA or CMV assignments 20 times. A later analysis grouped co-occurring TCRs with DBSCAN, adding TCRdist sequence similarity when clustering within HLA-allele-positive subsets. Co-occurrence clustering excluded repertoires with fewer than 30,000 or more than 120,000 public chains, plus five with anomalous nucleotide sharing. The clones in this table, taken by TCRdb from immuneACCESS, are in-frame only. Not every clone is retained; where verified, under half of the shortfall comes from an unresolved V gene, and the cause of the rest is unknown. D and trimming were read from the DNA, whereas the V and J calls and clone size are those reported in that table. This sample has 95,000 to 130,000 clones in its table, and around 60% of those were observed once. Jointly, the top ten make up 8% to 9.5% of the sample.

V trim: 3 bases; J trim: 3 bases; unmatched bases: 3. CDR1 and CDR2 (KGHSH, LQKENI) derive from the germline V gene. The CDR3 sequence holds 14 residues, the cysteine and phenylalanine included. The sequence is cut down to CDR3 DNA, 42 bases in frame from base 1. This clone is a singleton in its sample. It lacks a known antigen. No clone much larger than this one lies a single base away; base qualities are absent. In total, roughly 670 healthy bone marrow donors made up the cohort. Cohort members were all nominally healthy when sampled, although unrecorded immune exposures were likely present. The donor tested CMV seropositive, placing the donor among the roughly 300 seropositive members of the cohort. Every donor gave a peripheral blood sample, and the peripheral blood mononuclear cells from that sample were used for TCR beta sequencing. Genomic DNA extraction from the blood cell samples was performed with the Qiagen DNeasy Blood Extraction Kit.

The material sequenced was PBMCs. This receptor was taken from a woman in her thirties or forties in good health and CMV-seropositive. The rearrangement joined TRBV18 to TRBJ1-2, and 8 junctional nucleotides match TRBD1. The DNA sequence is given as TGTGCCAGCTCACCCATGACAGGGGACTATGGCTACACCTTC. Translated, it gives CASSPMTGDYGYTF.